One sample yielded the 23 T cell receptor beta chains listed below, sequenced in a study of T-cell reconstitution after alpha-beta-depleted transplantation in children. Unique molecular identifiers featured in how the TCRbeta library was prepared. TCRdb fed the PCR reads into MiXCR, producing one record per CDR3 protein. The sample shows roughly 200,000 distinct CDR3 sequences, approximately 6.3% of them seen only once. Source: PBMCs, taken before TCRalphabeta/CD19-depleted stem cell transplant. These receptor sequences come from a boy aged 2-9 years with acute lymphoblastic leukemia, due to receive a stem cell transplant.

This clonotype appeared many times. This rearrangement joins TRBV7-2 to TRBJ2-7; the match to TRBD1 covers 8 bases. CDR1 SGHTA and CDR2 FQGNSA come from the germline V gene. V was clipped by 6 bases and J by 2 bases; unmatched bases: 6. The CDR3 extends over 14 amino acids. The CDR3 here is CASRLDRATYEQYF. CDR3 nucleotides: TGTGCCAGCAGACTGGACAGGGCAACCTACGAGCAGTACTTC.

This clonotype appeared many times. The chain couples TRBV19 to TRBJ1-5, with TRBD1 as a possible D gene (6 bases). The germline gives CDR1 LNHDA, CDR2 SQIVND (reference sequence). The V gene lost 5 bases and the J gene lost 0 bases, with 17 bases spanning the gap. The CDR3 sequence is 17 residues long. In DNA form, the CDR3 reads TGTGCCAGTAGTGACTGGACAGTCTCCGTTAGCAATCAGCCCCAGCATTTT. Its protein is CASSDWTVSVSNQPQHF.

The sample holds many counts of this clonotype. The V and J genes are TRBV29-1 and TRBJ1-4; D unresolved. Trimming pared 4 bases from V and 3 bases from J, leaving 9 bases between. Germline CDR1 SQVTM, CDR2 ANQGSEA. CDR3 size: 13 residues. The CDR3 sequence: CSVVQAANEKLFF. CDR3 in DNA: TGCAGCGTTGTTCAGGCTGCTAATGAAAAACTGTTTTTT.

This clonotype was counted at least ten times. The J gene is TRBJ2-7, the V gene TRBV20-1, with D uncertain. The CDR3 contains 13 residues. Trimming shortened V by 6 bases and J by 1 base, and 13 bases separated the two germline ends. Germline CDR1 DFQATT, CDR2 SNEGSKA (reference sequence). CDR3: CSARRQLSYEQYF. DNA of the CDR3: TGCAGTGCGAGGCGGCAGTTGTCCTACGAGCAGTACTTC.

The genes are TRBV20-1 and TRBJ2-7; D may match TRBD1 or TRBD2 (5 bases each). The CDR3 extends over 12 amino acids. CDR1 DFQATT and CDR2 SNEGSKA come from the germline V gene (reference sequence). CDR3 region: CSPTRGDYEQYF. The CDR3 DNA sequence: TGCAGCCCAACGAGGGGAGATTACGAGCAGTACTTC.

This clonotype was found many times. This rearrangement joins TRBV30 to TRBJ2-7; the match to TRBD1 covers 10 bases. The V gene's germline CDR1 is GTSNPN and CDR2 SVGIG (reference sequence). V shed 3 bases and J 3 bases; nucleotides not matched to a gene: 8. This CDR3 comprises 15 residues. CDR3 protein: CAWSHPGQGHYEQYF. CDR3 DNA sequence: TGTGCCTGGAGCCATCCGGGACAGGGGCACTACGAGCAGTACTTC.

This clonotype was recorded at least ten times. V usage is TRBV12-3 or TRBV12-4 and J usage is TRBJ2-5; TRBD1 matches at 8 bases. Germline trimming cut 2 bases from V and 2 bases from J; bases unmatched to any gene: 13. The CDR3 runs to 18 residues. Here the CDR3 DNA reads TGTGCCAGCAGTTTAAGGGCAGGGGGCGCCTGGAATCAAGAGACCCAGTACTTC. It encodes CASSLRAGGAWNQETQYF.

The CDR3 is CASRAGGNNEQFF. The CDR3 DNA follows: TGTGCCAGCAGGGCCGGGGGTAACAATGAGCAGTTCTTC. This chain joins TRBV2 and TRBJ2-1, with D perhaps TRBD2 (6 bases). V shed 6 bases and J shed 5 bases, with 11 bases lying between them. This CDR3 spans 13 amino acids. CDR1 is SNHLY and CDR2 is FYNNEI in the germline V gene. Complete variable domain (other parts from reference TRBV2 and TRBJ2-1): EPEVTQTPSHQVTQMGQEVILRCVPISNHLYFYWYRQILGQKVEFLVSFYNNEISEKSEIFDDQFSVERPDGSNFTLKIRSTKLEDSAMYFCASRAGGNNEQFFGPGTRLTVL.

This clonotype has more than one count but fewer than ten. The chain couples TRBV12-3 or TRBV12-4 to TRBJ2-3, with 8 nucleotides matching TRBD2. J gave up 14 bases and V 5 bases, and 21 bases lay outside the gene matches. This CDR3 has 16 amino acids. CDR3 protein: CASSREDGGGLKIRYF. The CDR3 DNA sequence: TGTGCCAGCAGTCGGGAGGACGGCGGGGGGCTGAAAATCCGGTATTTT.

The sample holds many counts of this clonotype. The chain employs TRBV15 and TRBJ2-5; D may correspond to TRBD1 or TRBD2 (7 bases each). Trimming cost V 7 bases and J 2 bases, with 20 bases left between them. Germline values: CDR1 LNHNV, CDR2 YYDKDF (reference sequence). This CDR3 contains 16 residues. For the CDR3, the DNA is TGTGCCACCACTGAAGTGGGGAGGGGGCATCAAGAGACCCAGTACTTC. Translated, it gives CATTEVGRGHQETQYF.

The chain uses TRBV28 and TRBJ2-7, with a tentative D call TRBD1 (8 bases). Trimming pared 6 bases from V and 5 bases from J, leaving 14 bases between. The germline V gene has CDR1 MDHEN and CDR2 SYDVKM. CDR3 length equals 13 residues. The CDR3: CASRQGGADEQYF. In DNA form, the CDR3 reads TGTGCCAGCAGACAGGGGGGGGCGGACGAGCAGTACTTC.

This clonotype was counted a few times. J is TRBJ2-4 and V is TRBV5-1; 7 positions agree with TRBD1. J lost 8 bases, V lost 4 bases, and 9 bases had no gene match. The V gene's germline CDR1 is SGHRS and CDR2 YFSETQ. The CDR3 extends over 14 amino acids. The CDR3 nucleotides are TGCGCCAGCAGCCAGGAGACAGGGCTTGACATTCAGTACTTC. Its protein is CASSQETGLDIQYF. Full variable domain (remainder filled in from reference TRBV5-1 and TRBJ2-4): KAGVTQTPRYLIKTRGQQVTLSCSPISGHRSVSWYQQTPGQGLQFLFEYFSETQRNKGNFPGRFSGRQFSNSRSEMNVSTLELGDSALYLCASSQETGLDIQYFGAGTRLSVL.

This clonotype was seen at least ten times. The chain recombines TRBV27 with TRBJ2-3, with 7 bases matching TRBD2. This CDR3 contains 19 residues. CDR1 MNHEY and CDR2 SMNVEV come from the germline V gene (reference sequence). Trimming cost V 2 bases and J 0 bases; bases outside gene matches: 14. CDR3 region: CASSLRRQRDESSTDTQYF. CDR3 DNA: TGTGCCAGCAGTTTAAGAAGACAGCGGGATGAGAGTAGCACAGATACGCAGTATTTT.

This clonotype was detected many times. This chain connects TRBV7-9 to TRBJ1-6; 7 nucleotides align to TRBD1. Germline V gene sequence: CDR1 SEHNR, CDR2 FQNEAQ (reference sequence). The CDR3 totals 16 residues. The V segment lost 1 base and the J segment 5 bases; nucleotides outside the gene matches: 5. The DNA of the CDR3 is TGTGCCAGCAGCTTAGTAGGGGGCTATAATAATTCACCCCTCCACTTT. Protein product: CASSLVGGYNNSPLHF.

This clonotype was seen only a few times. The chain carries TRBV14 and TRBJ1-2; possible D gene TRBD1, 5 bases. Deletions cut 0 bases from V and 3 bases from J, with 5 bases between. This CDR3 is built from 13 residues. Germline V CDR1 and CDR2: SGHDN, FVKESK. This CDR3 is CASSQDRDYGYTF. The CDR3 nucleotides read TGTGCCAGCAGCCAAGACAGGGACTATGGCTACACCTTC.

This clonotype has only one observation. One end of the junction varies from germline; a read error may be responsible. The rearrangement joins TRBV6-1 to TRBJ1-1, with D hard to call. CDR3 size: 15 residues. Germline assignment: CDR1 MNHNS and CDR2 SASEGT. CDR3 bases: TGTGCCAGCATTGAATCAATAGACCCGAACACTGAAGCTTTCTTT. The encoded protein is CASIESIDPNTEAFF.

This clonotype was recorded many times. The rearrangement uses TRBV6-2 or TRBV6-3 and TRBJ2-1, with no clear D. CDR3 length equals 11 residues. The germline V and J ends were trimmed by 3 bases and 6 bases, with 3 bases remaining between them. Germline assignment: CDR1 MNHEY and CDR2 SVGEGT. CDR3 sequence: CASSYINEQFF. CDR3 coding DNA: TGTGCCAGCAGTTATATCAATGAGCAGTTCTTC.

This clonotype was picked up many times. The CDR3 DNA sequence: TGTGCCAGCAGTCCTCAACAGGGGGCGATCGGTACTGAAGCTTTCTTT. Protein product: CASSPQQGAIGTEAFF. The chain combines TRBV27 with TRBJ1-1; the match to TRBD1 covers 9 bases. J gave up 5 bases and V 5 bases, and 12 bases lay outside the gene matches. The CDR3 is 16 amino acids. Germline loops: CDR1 MNHEY, CDR2 SMNVEV (reference sequence).

The sample holds many counts of this clonotype. The V call is TRBV20-1, the J call TRBJ2-1; maybe TRBD2 (7 bases). This CDR3 comprises 14 residues. V was cut by 3 bases and J by 6 bases, with 15 bases left in between. CDR1 DFQATT and CDR2 SNEGSKA come from the germline V gene (reference sequence). Here the CDR3 reads CSASEGGPSNEQFF. The CDR3 bases are TGCAGTGCTAGCGAGGGGGGGCCGAGCAATGAGCAGTTCTTC.

Many counts were recorded for this clonotype. This rearrangement joins TRBV28 to TRBJ2-5; D may be TRBD2 (6 bases). V gave up 2 bases and J gave up 5 bases, with 21 bases separating them. Germline CDR1 reads MDHEN; CDR2 reads SYDVKM. This CDR3 is 17 amino acids long. The CDR3 DNA reads as TGTGCCAGCAGTTTAAGGCGGGGAGTAGAGGTGCGGGAGACCCAGTACTTC. It is translated as CASSLRRGVEVRETQYF. Drawing the rest from reference TRBV28 and TRBJ2-5, the complete variable domain is DVKVTQSSRYLVKRTGEKVFLECVQDMDHENMFWYRQDPGLGLRLIYFSYDVKMKEKGDIPEGYSVSREKKERFSLILESASTNQTSMYLCASSLRRGVEVRETQYFGPGTRLLVL.

This clonotype was counted at least ten times. V is TRBV20-1 and J is TRBJ2-7; TRBD2 aligns across 8 bases. The CDR3 consists of 13 residues. Germline V lookup: CDR1 DFQATT, CDR2 SNEGSKA (reference sequence). V was pared by 5 bases and J by 6 bases, with 9 bases of the junction left unmatched. As DNA, the CDR3 is TGCAGTGCTCATAACCGGGGGGGATCCGAGCAGTACTTC. Protein: CSAHNRGGSEQYF.

This clonotype was recorded at least ten times. The chain couples TRBV29-1 to TRBJ2-7; 12 nucleotides line up with TRBD1. Germline V lookup: CDR1 SQVTM, CDR2 ANQGSEA. The CDR3 sequence is 14 residues long. Trimming removed 6 bases from V and 6 bases from J; junction bases left unmatched: 9. Written as DNA, the CDR3 is TGCAGCGTCAATCGCGGGACAGGGGGCCTCGAGCAGTACTTC. This codes for CSVNRGTGGLEQYF.

This clonotype was recorded a few times. The chain uses TRBV6-1 and TRBJ1-5; no clear D. The CDR3 covers 13 residues. Germline V gene lookup returns CDR1 MNHNS and CDR2 SASEGT. The ends were cut back, 8 bases at V and 3 bases at J, with 11 bases in the middle. As DNA, the CDR3 is TGTGCCAGCGTGGACGCTTACAATCAGCCCCAGCATTTT. Protein: CASVDAYNQPQHF.